This T cell receptor beta chain was retrieved from a study of T-cell reconstitution after alpha-beta-depleted transplantation in children. General study points: It was newly produced T cells that mostly accounted for T-cell counts and diversity one year after transplant.

Unique molecular identifiers featured in how the TCRbeta library was prepared. TCRdb re-called the PCR reads through MiXCR, storing one row per CDR3 protein. The sample carries 900,000 or so distinct CDR3 sequences, about 16% recorded once. To note about this clonotype: Antigen unknown.

This clonotype originated in a male patient younger than 18 who had a stem cell transplant for acute lymphoblastic leukemia, so the T cells may come from the graft donor. The source material was PBMCs, mostly from graft donor cells, sampled 360 days after TCRalphabeta/CD19-depleted stem cell transplant.

CDR3 nucleotides: TGCGCCAGCAGCTGGCAGGGCTTAGCGGGAGGCACAGATACGCAGTATTTT. Protein sequence: CASSWQGLAGGTDTQYF. The chain uses TRBV5-1 and TRBJ2-3, with 9 bases aligning to TRBD2. V shed 3 bases, J shed 1 base, and the junction held 9 bases outside the gene matches. In germline, CDR1 is SGHRS, CDR2 YFSETQ. The CDR3 runs to 17 residues.